The 21 T cell receptor beta chains reported below all come from one sample, sequenced in a study of blood T cell repertoires in COVID-19. Only in-frame clones appear in the TCRdb table, and some are missing; sequencing was by immunoSEQ multiplex PCR. The profile shows 350,000 or so clones, approximately 84% of them singletons. Sequencing was carried out using PBMCs or T cells enriched from blood (not recorded which). These TCRs come from a woman in her twenties or thirties who had recovered from COVID-19.

The chain carries TRBV5-4 and TRBJ2-1, with D possibly matching TRBD2 (6 bases). Germline V gene sequence: CDR1 SGHNT, CDR2 YYREEE (reference sequence). Deletions cut 0 bases from V and 3 bases from J, with 7 bases between. The CDR3 runs 14 residues. CDR3 amino acids: CASSLAGDYNEQFF. As DNA, the CDR3 is TGTGCCAGCAGCTTGGCGGGGGACTACAATGAGCAGTTCTTC.

The table lists this clone with a few counts. The genes are TRBV29-1 and TRBJ1-3, with 9 bases that match TRBD1. Germline CDR1 is SQVTM and CDR2 is ANQGSEA. This CDR3 contains 14 residues. V was pared by 7 bases and J by 3 bases, with 7 bases of the junction left unmatched. CDR3 DNA sequence: TGCAGCGCCCGGACAGGGGCCTTTGGAAACACCATATATTTT. Translated: CSARTGAFGNTIYF.

This chain uses TRBV7-9 with TRBJ2-6, with D possibly matching TRBD1 (6 bases). The CDR3 spans 15 residues. Per germline, CDR1 SEHNR and CDR2 FQNEAQ (reference sequence). With 4 bases removed from V and 1 base from J, the gap between germline ends came to 8 bases. The CDR3 DNA sequence: TGTGCCAGCAGCTATACAGGGTCTGGGGCCAACGTCCTGACTTTC. The encoded protein is CASSYTGSGANVLTF.

This rearrangement joins TRBV28 to TRBJ1-6; 7 positions agree with TRBD1. In germline, CDR1 is MDHEN, CDR2 SYDVKM. The CDR3 sequence is 13 residues long. Unmatched junction bases numbered 1, after V lost 6 bases and J lost 5 bases. In DNA form, the CDR3 reads TGTGCCAGCAGAGGGACAGATAATTCACCCCTCCACTTT. Encoded protein: CASRGTDNSPLHF.

The chain uses TRBV7-6 and TRBJ1-2, with a possible D match to TRBD1 (6 bases). With 0 bases removed from V and 3 bases from J, the gap between germline ends came to 23 bases. This CDR3 comprises 19 residues. CDR1 is SGHVS, CDR2 FNYEAQ, per germline. The CDR3 spells CASSLAGGGRVGIDYGYTF. Written as DNA, the CDR3 is TGTGCCAGCAGCTTAGCGGGCGGGGGGCGCGTTGGGATTGACTATGGCTACACCTTC.

The CDR3 DNA sequence: TGCGCCAGCAGCTCCCCCGGGACTAGCGGGGGGTACCAAGAGACCCAGTACTTC. Its protein product is CASSSPGTSGGYQETQYF. The chain joins TRBV5-1 to TRBJ2-5; 15 nucleotides match TRBD2. CDR1 and CDR2 (germline): SGHRS, YFSETQ. The V gene end was trimmed by 3 bases and the J gene end by 0 bases; junction bases not matched to a gene: 6. This CDR3 has 18 amino acids.

V is TRBV5-4 and J is TRBJ1-6; no clear D gene. Trimming took off 0 bases at V and 9 bases at J, with 13 bases between the two ends. The CDR3 extends over 15 amino acids. Germline values: CDR1 SGHNT, CDR2 YYREEE (reference sequence). Here the CDR3 reads CASSLGGSGSSPLHF. The DNA of the CDR3 is TGTGCCAGCAGCTTGGGGGGTTCTGGGAGTTCACCCCTCCACTTT.

This rearrangement joins TRBV18 to TRBJ1-4; the D is unclear. The germline gives CDR1 KGHSH, CDR2 LQKENI. The CDR3 covers 16 residues. Trimming pared 2 bases from V and 7 bases from J, leaving 17 bases between. The CDR3 is CASSPLPPPGGEKLFF. CDR3 bases: TGTGCCAGCTCACCATTACCGCCGCCGGGAGGTGAAAAACTGTTTTTT.

The genes are TRBV14 and TRBJ2-6; weak D call: TRBD2 (6 bases). Germline V gives CDR1 SGHDN, CDR2 FVKESK. V was clipped by 1 base and J by 1 base, with 11 bases between them. The CDR3 runs to 17 residues. The DNA of the CDR3 is TGTGCCAGCAGCCAAGTCGCCGGGGGTTCTGGGGCCAACGTCCTGACTTTC. This gives the protein CASSQVAGGSGANVLTF.

The chain carries TRBV14 and TRBJ2-1; perhaps TRBD2 as D (6 bases). Germline V gene sequence: CDR1 SGHDN, CDR2 FVKESK. The CDR3 extends over 13 amino acids. V gave up 5 bases and J gave up 2 bases, with 7 bases separating them. In nucleotides, the CDR3 is TGTGCCAGCAGCGGGGGGACCTACAATGAGCAGTTCTTC. Translated, it gives CASSGGTYNEQFF.

This clone has only one observation. The same CDR3 arises from other DNA sequences in this sample as well. The chain links TRBV24-1 to TRBJ2-6; TRBD1 agrees at 9 bases. This CDR3 comprises 17 residues. Unmatched junction bases numbered 5, after V lost 5 bases and J lost 1 base. The germline V gene has CDR1 KGHDR and CDR2 SFDVKD. CDR3 sequence (DNA): TGTGCCACCAGTGGGTGGACAGGGGATTCTGGGGCCAACGTCCTGACTTTC. The encoded protein is CATSGWTGDSGANVLTF.

The chain employs TRBV18 and TRBJ2-5, with D perhaps matching TRBD1 (6 bases). V was pared by 2 bases and J by 2 bases, with 12 bases between. Germline CDR1 KGHSH, CDR2 LQKENI. The CDR3 is made up of 15 amino acids. DNA of the CDR3: TGTGCCAGCTCACCAAAAACAGGGTATCAAGAGACCCAGTACTTC. Its protein product is CASSPKTGYQETQYF.

The chain employs TRBV7-9 and TRBJ2-5; 8 nucleotides match TRBD2. Germline CDR1 reads SEHNR; CDR2 reads FQNEAQ (reference sequence). The ends lost 4 bases at V and 2 bases at J; junction bases unmatched: 3. The CDR3 consists of 14 residues. The CDR3 DNA reads as TGTGCCAGCAGCTCCGGACTAGCTCAAGAGACCCAGTACTTC. Amino acids: CASSSGLAQETQYF.

This chain joins TRBV7-2 and TRBJ1-2; 7 bases agree with TRBD1. Trimming took 0 bases from V and 4 from J; bases not matched to a gene: 8. This CDR3 is 16 amino acids long. Germline V gene sequence: CDR1 SGHTA, CDR2 FQGNSA. CDR3 sequence: CASSLARRGQGYGYTF. The DNA of the CDR3 is TGTGCCAGCAGCTTAGCGAGGAGGGGGCAGGGCTATGGCTACACCTTC.

This rearrangement joins TRBV12-3 or TRBV12-4 to TRBJ1-2; TRBD1 matches 10 bases. V trimming: 6 bases; J trimming: 6 bases; junction bases outside the gene matches: 4. The CDR3 is 13 residues long. The CDR3 protein is CASRTGQGNGYTF. The CDR3 DNA sequence: TGTGCCAGCAGAACGGGACAGGGGAATGGCTACACCTTC.

This clone has a single count. V gene TRBV19 combines with J gene TRBJ1-2, with D hard to call. The CDR3 covers 12 residues. Trimming removed 3 bases at V and 8 bases at J, with 10 bases between. The germline V gene encodes CDR1 LNHDA and CDR2 SQIVND (reference sequence). The chain's CDR3 is CASSIGQAGYTF. In DNA, the CDR3 is TGTGCCAGTAGTATTGGCCAGGCCGGCTACACCTTC.

The rearrangement uses TRBV4-3 and TRBJ2-7; 10 nucleotides match TRBD1. Unmatched junction bases numbered 6, after V lost 4 bases and J lost 3 bases. CDR1 and CDR2 (germline): LGHNA, YSLEER. There are 15 residues in the CDR3. The CDR3 protein is CASSRTTGGVYEQYF. The CDR3 nucleotides read TGCGCCAGCAGCCGAACGACAGGGGGCGTCTACGAGCAGTACTTC.

This chain uses TRBV5-1 with TRBJ2-2; tentatively, D is TRBD2 (6 bases). CDR1 is SGHRS, CDR2 YFSETQ, per germline. Trimming took off 3 bases at V and 7 bases at J, with 16 bases between the two ends. CDR3 size: 15 residues. CDR3 in DNA: TGCGCCAGCAGCTATCCCGCGGGGAAGGACGGGGAGCTGTTTTTT. It translates to CASSYPAGKDGELFF.

This clone has just one count. The chain couples TRBV2 to TRBJ2-3; no reliable D call. V lost 7 bases, J lost 2 bases, and 13 bases lay in between. In germline, CDR1 is SNHLY, CDR2 FYNNEI. The CDR3 totals 14 residues. The CDR3 nucleotides are TGTGCCAGCATACTTTACAGAACCACAGATACGCAGTATTTT. Its protein is CASILYRTTDTQYF.

The rearrangement uses TRBV7-8 and TRBJ1-1; 10 bases agree with TRBD1. The J segment lost 4 bases and the V segment lost 5 bases, leaving 13 bases of the junction unmatched. The V gene's germline CDR1 is SGHVS and CDR2 FQNEAQ. The length of the CDR3 is 17 residues. The CDR3 here is CASSLDRGLGLGTEAFF. CDR3 nucleotide sequence: TGTGCCAGCAGCCTCGACAGGGGGCTAGGGTTGGGCACTGAAGCTTTCTTT.

J is TRBJ2-2 and V is TRBV11-3, with D perhaps TRBD1 (5 bases). V gave up 5 bases and J gave up 4 bases, with 11 bases separating them. The length of the CDR3 is 14 residues. CDR1 and CDR2 (germline): SGHNT, YENEEA. This CDR3 reads CASSTTGTTGELFF. DNA for the CDR3: TGTGCCAGCAGCACAACAGGTACCACCGGGGAGCTGTTTTTT.